The text below deals with one TCR beta chain. Its target is unknown. The data derive from a study of cytomegalovirus exposure and HLA in healthy donors. The V end lost 0 bases, the J end lost 3 bases, and 7 bases lay between the germline ends. Per the germline V gene, CDR1 is SGHRS and CDR2 is YFSETQ. The CDR3 has 14 amino acids. In the PCR, 60 Vbeta and 13 Jbeta primers were used. Repertoires were generated with immunoSEQ multiplex PCR, while TCRdb's copy carries only in-frame clones and drops some. The top ten hold roughly 8% of the sample, which has roughly 67,000 clones, roughly 75% seen once. Study findings and constraints: Accounts indicate the classifier identified cytomegalovirus status with strong specificity and sensitivity.

Input material: PBMCs. The chain joins TRBV5-1 to TRBJ2-1, with no clear D. This TCR derives from a man in his fifties or sixties in good health and CMV-seropositive. DNA of the CDR3: TGCGCCAGCAGCTTGGAAACAATCTACAATGAGCAGTTCTTC. It translates to CASSLETIYNEQFF.